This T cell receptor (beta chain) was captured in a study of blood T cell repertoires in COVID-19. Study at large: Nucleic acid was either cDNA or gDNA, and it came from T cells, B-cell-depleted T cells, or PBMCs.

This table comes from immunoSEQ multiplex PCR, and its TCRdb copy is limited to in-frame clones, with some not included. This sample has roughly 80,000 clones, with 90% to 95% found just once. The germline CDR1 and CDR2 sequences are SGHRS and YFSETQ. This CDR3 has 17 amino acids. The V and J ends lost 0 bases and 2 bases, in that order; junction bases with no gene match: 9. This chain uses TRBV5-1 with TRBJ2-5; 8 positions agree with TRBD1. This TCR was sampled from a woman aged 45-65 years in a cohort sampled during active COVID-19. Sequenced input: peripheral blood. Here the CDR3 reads CASSLGTGTSGQETQYF. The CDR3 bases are TGCGCCAGCAGCTTGGGGACAGGGACCAGCGGGCAAGAGACCCAGTACTTC.